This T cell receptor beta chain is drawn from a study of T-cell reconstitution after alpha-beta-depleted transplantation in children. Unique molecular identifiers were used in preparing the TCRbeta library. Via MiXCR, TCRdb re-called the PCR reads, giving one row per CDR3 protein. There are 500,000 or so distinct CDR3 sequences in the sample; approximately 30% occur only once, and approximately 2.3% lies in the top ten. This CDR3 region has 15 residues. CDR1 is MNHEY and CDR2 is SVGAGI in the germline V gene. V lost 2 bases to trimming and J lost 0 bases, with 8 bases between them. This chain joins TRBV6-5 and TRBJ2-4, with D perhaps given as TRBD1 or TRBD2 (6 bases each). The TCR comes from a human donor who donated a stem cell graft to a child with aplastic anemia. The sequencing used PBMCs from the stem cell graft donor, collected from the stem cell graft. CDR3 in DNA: TGTGCCAGCAGTTACGGAGGGGGAGCCAAAAACATTCAGTACTTC. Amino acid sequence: CASSYGGGAKNIQYF.